Listed below are T cell receptor beta chains from one sample, sequenced in a study of T cell changes during pregnancy in multiple sclerosis. Data came from immunoSEQ multiplex PCR; TCRdb stores just in-frame clones and leaves some out. The data hold 40,000 or so clones, with about nine tenths observed a single time. Specimen: CD8+ T cells from peripheral blood mononuclear cells, collected in the second trimester of pregnancy. The origin of the receptors is a female donor with multiple sclerosis, enrolled in a pregnancy study. Each CDR3 is given with its conserved first and last residue. D genes are given only for firm matches. Size is omitted from some rows. Given values are once, few, many or a class for expanded clones.

clone size	CDR3 length	V gene	D gene	J gene	CDR3 DNA	CDR3 protein
.	13	TRBV28	TRBD2	TRBJ2-1	TGTGCCAGCAGTCCACTAGCGGGAGCTGAGCAGTTCTTC	CASSPLAGAEQFF
.	13	TRBV9	.	TRBJ1-2	TGTGCCAGCAGCCCAGAAATTGGCAGGGCATCCACCTTC	CASSPEIGRASTF
.	16	TRBV18	.	TRBJ1-1	TGTGCCAGCTCACCCGCGGCAATTAAGCAGAACACTGAAGCTTTCTTT	CASSPAAIKQNTEAFF
.	19	TRBV12-5	TRBD1	TRBJ2-2	TGTGCTAGTGGTTTCCGTCTCCGGGACAGGGGGCCCAACACCGGGGAGCTGTTTTTT	CASGFRLRDRGPNTGELFF
.	14	TRBV6-5	TRBD1	TRBJ1-2	TGTGCCAGCAGTTACCGCGGGACAGGGTATGGCTACACCTTC	CASSYRGTGYGYTF
.	11	TRBV5-1	.	TRBJ2-7	TGCGCCAGCAACCTCCGCGACGAGCAGTACTTC	CASNLRDEQYF
.	14	TRBV5-4	.	TRBJ2-1	TGTGCCAGCAGCTTCTGGAGCTCCTACAATGAGCAGTTCTTC	CASSFWSSYNEQFF
.	11	TRBV29-1	.	TRBJ1-2	TGCAGCGTTGTGACGGGCTATGGCTACACCTTC	CSVVTGYGYTF
.	16	TRBV10-1	.	TRBJ2-7	TGCGCCAGCAGTGAGGCTCTGACGGGAGCTGATTCTGAGCAGTACTTC	CASSEALTGADSEQYF
.	15	TRBV5-4	.	TRBJ1-4	TGTGCCAGCAGCTTGGCTTTCGGGGATGGTGAAAAACTGTTTTTT	CASSLAFGDGEKLFF
.	18	TRBV4-3	TRBD1	TRBJ2-7	TGCGCCAGCAGCCAAGAGACCGCCGGGACAGGGGTTCCCTACGAGCAGTACTTC	CASSQETAGTGVPYEQYF
.	14	TRBV5-4	.	TRBJ2-7	TGTGCCAGCAGCTTGTTAGGGGGAGACTACGAGCAGTACTTC	CASSLLGGDYEQYF
.	12	TRBV11-2	.	TRBJ2-7	TGTGCCAGCAGCTTAGCTCCCTACGAGCAGTACTTC	CASSLAPYEQYF
once	14	TRBV5-6	TRBD1	TRBJ1-2	TGTGCCAGCAGCTTAGGCGGACAGGGCTATGGCTACACCTTC	CASSLGGQGYGYTF
.	14	TRBV27	TRBD2	TRBJ2-3	TGTGCCAGCAGTGCCGGACTAGCGGGAGGGTCTCTGTATTTT	CASSAGLAGGSLYF
.	14	TRBV27	.	TRBJ1-5	TGTGCCAGCAGTTTAAGGACAGGCAATCAGCCCCAGCATTTT	CASSLRTGNQPQHF
.	12	TRBV10-2	.	TRBJ2-3	TGCGCCAGCAGTCCAGGGCTAGATACGCAGTATTTT	CASSPGLDTQYF
.	15	TRBV5-6	.	TRBJ1-4	TGTGCCAGCAGCTCGACTGGGTACGCTAATGAAAAACTGTTTTTT	CASSSTGYANEKLFF
.	12	TRBV5-6	.	TRBJ1-5	TGTGCCAGCAGCTTCGGGGGTCAGCCCCAGCATTTT	CASSFGGQPQHF
.	16	TRBV5-1	TRBD1	TRBJ2-3	TGCGCCAGCAGCCCAGGGACAGGGGATCAAACAGATACGCAGTATTTT	CASSPGTGDQTDTQYF
.	14	TRBV6-1	.	TRBJ1-1	TGTGCCAGCACTTCCGGGACACCGACATCTGAAGCTTTCTTT	CASTSGTPTSEAFF
.	13	TRBV4-2	.	TRBJ2-1	TGTGCCAGCAGCCAGGACTTGTACAATGAGCAGTTCTTC	CASSQDLYNEQFF
.	19	TRBV29-1	TRBD2	TRBJ2-1	TGCAGCGTTGATGGGACTAGCGGGAGTCCTTCAAGGTCCTACAATGAGCAGTTCTTC	CSVDGTSGSPSRSYNEQFF
.	14	TRBV2	.	TRBJ1-2	TGTGCCAGCAGTGACGAGCCAGGGAACTATGGCTACACCTTC	CASSDEPGNYGYTF
.	15	TRBV27	TRBD2	TRBJ2-3	TGTGCCAGCAGTTTTCTAGCGGGGTACACAGATACGCAGTATTTT	CASSFLAGYTDTQYF
.	13	TRBV30	.	TRBJ1-2	TGTGCCTGGAGCCCCCCCCGCGGGAATGGCTACACCTTC	CAWSPPRGNGYTF
once	18	TRBV27	.	TRBJ2-4	TGTGCCAGCAGTTTTTGGTATGGGGCCATGGTAGCCAAAAACATTCAGTACTTC	CASSFWYGAMVAKNIQYF
.	14	TRBV27	.	TRBJ2-3	TGTGCCAGCAGTTTCGGGTATAGCACAGATACGCAGTATTTT	CASSFGYSTDTQYF
.	15	TRBV7-2	TRBD2	TRBJ2-7	TGTGCCAGCAGCCTTAGCGGGAGTGGCTCCTACGAGCAGTACTTC	CASSLSGSGSYEQYF
.	14	TRBV13	.	TRBJ1-2	TGTGCCAGCAGCTCCGGGACACCGGCTGGGGGCTACACCTTC	CASSSGTPAGGYTF
.	15	TRBV7-9	.	TRBJ2-5	TGTGCCAGCAGCTTAGTGGGGGGGCGTGAAGAGACCCAGTACTTC	CASSLVGGREETQYF
.	15	TRBV6-5	TRBD1	TRBJ2-1	TGTGCCAGCAGCTCGGGACAGGGGAACGGAAATGAGCAGTTCTTC	CASSSGQGNGNEQFF
.	16	TRBV29-1	TRBD1	TRBJ1-3	TGCAGCGTTGAAGATAGACAGGGAGGCTCTGGAAACACCATATATTTT	CSVEDRQGGSGNTIYF
.	15	TRBV5-1	TRBD1	TRBJ2-7	TGCGCCAGCAGCGTCCGGGACAGTAGCTCCTACGAGCAGTACTTC	CASSVRDSSSYEQYF
.	15	TRBV14	.	TRBJ2-1	TGTGCCAGCAGCCACCAGGGGTTATCCCGCAATGAGCAGTTCTTC	CASSHQGLSRNEQFF
.	15	TRBV11-3	.	TRBJ1-3	TGTGCCAGCAGCTTAGGCCCAGGCTCTGGAAACACCATATATTTT	CASSLGPGSGNTIYF
.	15	TRBV7-9	.	TRBJ2-7	TGTGCCAGCAGCTTAGCGGACAGCCTGGGATACGAGCAGTACTTC	CASSLADSLGYEQYF
.	17	TRBV14	TRBD1	TRBJ2-5	TGTGCCAGCAGCCAATTGACAACACGGACAGGGGAAGAGACCCAGTACTTC	CASSQLTTRTGEETQYF
.	14	TRBV10-1	.	TRBJ1-3	TGCGCCAGCAGGTGTAAGGGGACTGGAAACACCATATATTTT	CASRCKGTGNTIYF
.	13	TRBV29-1	.	TRBJ2-4	TGCAGCCTATGGGCCCGGGACAAAAACATTCAGTACTTC	CSLWARDKNIQYF
.	17	TRBV5-6	.	TRBJ2-2	TGTGCCAGCAGCTTATGGAGGGACGAACCGAACACCGGGGAGCTGTTTTTT	CASSLWRDEPNTGELFF
once	15	TRBV2	.	TRBJ2-2	TGTGCCAGCAGAGTGGGACTGGGGAACACCGGGGAGCTGTTTTTT	CASRVGLGNTGELFF
.	13	TRBV6-1	.	TRBJ2-7	TGTGCCAGCAGTGGGGCAGGAGGCTACGAGCAGTACTTC	CASSGAGGYEQYF
.	16	TRBV6-5	TRBD1	TRBJ1-2	TGTGCCAGCAGTTACTCAATAGACAGGGGGCGAGGTGGCTACACCTTC	CASSYSIDRGRGGYTF
.	16	TRBV4-1	TRBD2	TRBJ2-7	TGCGCCAGCAGCCAAGATCAAACTAGCGGGACCTACGAGCAGTACTTC	CASSQDQTSGTYEQYF
once	12	TRBV30	.	TRBJ1-5	TGTGCCTGGAACCTCTTGGCTCAGCCCCAGCATTTT	CAWNLLAQPQHF
once	15	TRBV27	TRBD1	TRBJ2-1	TGTGCCAGCGCGGGTTATTCAGGGGGCGAGGGTGAGCAGTTCTTC	CASAGYSGGEGEQFF
.	14	TRBV13	.	TRBJ1-3	TGTGCCAGCAGCTTCCCGCTCGGTGGAAACACCATATATTTT	CASSFPLGGNTIYF
.	16	TRBV4-1	.	TRBJ1-1	TGCGCCAGCAGCCAACCCTCGTGGGGCATCAACACTGAAGCTTTCTTT	CASSQPSWGINTEAFF
.	15	TRBV5-6	.	TRBJ1-5	TGTGCCAGCGTCAGGTCCGGCAGTACCAATCAGCCCCAGCATTTT	CASVRSGSTNQPQHF
.	12	TRBV5-4	.	TRBJ1-1	TGTGCCAGCAGCCCCTCGAACACTGAAGCTTTCTTT	CASSPSNTEAFF
.	15	TRBV5-6	TRBD1	TRBJ1-1	TGTGCCAGCAGCTATCGGGACAGGGGGGGAACTGAAGCTTTCTTT	CASSYRDRGGTEAFF
.	14	TRBV25-1	TRBD1	TRBJ2-7	TGTGCCAGCAGTGACGGAGGACAGGCCTACGAGCAGTACTTC	CASSDGGQAYEQYF